This TCR beta chain emerged from a study of T cell responses to AZD1222 COVID-19 vaccine. The study's findings and limits: Nearly half of spike-specific TCRs reportedly target variant regions that are unmutated in the B.1.351 and B.1.1.7 variants.

Clones were sequenced by immunoSEQ multiplex PCR, and TCRdb holds only the in-frame ones, with some missing. The table shows 95,000 to 120,000 clones, with roughly nine tenths occurring only once. This clone showed up just once. Its target is unknown. Germline-derived CDR1 and CDR2 are SGHNT and YYREEE (reference sequence). With V trimmed by 4 bases and J by 9 bases, 14 bases remained unmatched. The CDR3 spans 16 residues. The clonotype was recovered from an adult in good health. The input for sequencing was peripheral blood, taken on day 0 of MenACWY control vaccination. The V gene is TRBV5-4, the J gene TRBJ2-1; 9 bases align to TRBD2. CDR3 nucleotides: TGTGCCAGCAGCCGGGTAAGGGCGGGGGGGTCCGGTGAGCAGTTCTTC. This translates into CASSRVRAGGSGEQFF.